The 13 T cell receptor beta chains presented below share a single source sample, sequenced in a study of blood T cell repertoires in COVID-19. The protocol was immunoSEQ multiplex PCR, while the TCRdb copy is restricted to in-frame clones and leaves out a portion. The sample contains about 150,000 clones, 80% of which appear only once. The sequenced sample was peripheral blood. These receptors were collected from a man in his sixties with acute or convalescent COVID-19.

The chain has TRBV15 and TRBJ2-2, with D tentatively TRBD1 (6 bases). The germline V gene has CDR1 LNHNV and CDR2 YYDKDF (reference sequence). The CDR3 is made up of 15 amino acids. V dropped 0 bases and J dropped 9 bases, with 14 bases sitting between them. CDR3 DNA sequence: TGTGCCACCAGCAGAGATGGGCAGGGGCGTAGGGAGCTGTTTTTT. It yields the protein CATSRDGQGRRELFF.

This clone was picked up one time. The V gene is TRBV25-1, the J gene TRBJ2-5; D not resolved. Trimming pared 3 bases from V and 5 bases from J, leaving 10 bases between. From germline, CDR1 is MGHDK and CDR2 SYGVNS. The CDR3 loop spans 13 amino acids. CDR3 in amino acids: CASSDSTKETQYF. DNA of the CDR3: TGTGCCAGCAGTGATTCTACTAAGGAGACCCAGTACTTC.

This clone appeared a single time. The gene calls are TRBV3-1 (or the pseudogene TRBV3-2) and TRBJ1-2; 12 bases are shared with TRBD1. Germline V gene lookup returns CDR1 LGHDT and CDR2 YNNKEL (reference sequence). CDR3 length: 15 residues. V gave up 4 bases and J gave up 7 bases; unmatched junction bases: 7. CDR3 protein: CASSRRDRGRGGYTF. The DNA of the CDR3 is TGTGCCAGCAGCCGCCGGGACAGGGGGCGGGGTGGCTACACCTTC.

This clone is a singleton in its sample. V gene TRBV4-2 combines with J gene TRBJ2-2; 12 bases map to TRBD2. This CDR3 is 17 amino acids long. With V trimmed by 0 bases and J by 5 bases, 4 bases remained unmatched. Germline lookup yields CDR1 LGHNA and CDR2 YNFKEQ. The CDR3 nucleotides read TGTGCCAGCAGCCAAGACCTAGCGGGAGGGGGAACCGGGGAGCTGTTTTTT. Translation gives CASSQDLAGGGTGELFF.

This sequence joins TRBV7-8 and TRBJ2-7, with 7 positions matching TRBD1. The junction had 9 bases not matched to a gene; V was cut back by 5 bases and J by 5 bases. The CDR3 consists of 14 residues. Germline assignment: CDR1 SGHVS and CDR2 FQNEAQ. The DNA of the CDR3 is TGTGCCAGCAGCCCGGGGACAGTTAACGACGAGCAGTACTTC. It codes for CASSPGTVNDEQYF.

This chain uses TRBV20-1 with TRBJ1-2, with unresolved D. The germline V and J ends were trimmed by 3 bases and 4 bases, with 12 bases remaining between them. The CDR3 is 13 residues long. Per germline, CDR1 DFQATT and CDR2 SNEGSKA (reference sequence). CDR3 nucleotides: TGCAGTGCTAGTTACACGGGAGGCTATGGCTACACCTTC. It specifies CSASYTGGYGYTF.

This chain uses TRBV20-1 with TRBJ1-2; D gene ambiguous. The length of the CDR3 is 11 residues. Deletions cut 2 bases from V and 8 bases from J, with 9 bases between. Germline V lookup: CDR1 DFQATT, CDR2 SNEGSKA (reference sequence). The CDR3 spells CSARLGYGYTF. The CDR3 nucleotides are TGCAGTGCTAGACTCGGGTACGGCTACACCTTC.

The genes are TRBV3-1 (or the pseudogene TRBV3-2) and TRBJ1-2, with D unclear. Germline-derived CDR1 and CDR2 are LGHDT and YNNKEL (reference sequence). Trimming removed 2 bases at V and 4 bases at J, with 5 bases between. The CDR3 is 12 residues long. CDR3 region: CASSQRSYGYTF. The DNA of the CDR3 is TGTGCCAGCAGCCAACGCAGCTATGGCTACACCTTC.

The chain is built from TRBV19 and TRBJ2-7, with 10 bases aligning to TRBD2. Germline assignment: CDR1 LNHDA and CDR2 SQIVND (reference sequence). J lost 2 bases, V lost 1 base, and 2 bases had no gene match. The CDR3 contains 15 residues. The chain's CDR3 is CASSIGSGGTYEQYF. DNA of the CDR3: TGTGCCAGTAGTATAGGTAGCGGGGGGACCTACGAGCAGTACTTC.

The CDR3 DNA follows: TGTGCCAGCAGCTTAGAGGGGCATGCTGAAAAACTGTTTTTT. Translated: CASSLEGHAEKLFF. The chain recombines TRBV7-8 with TRBJ1-4, with D possibly being TRBD1 (5 bases). Trimming shortened V by 1 base and J by 7 bases, and 10 bases separated the two germline ends. Germline-derived CDR1 and CDR2 are SGHVS and FQNEAQ. This CDR3 is 14 amino acids long.

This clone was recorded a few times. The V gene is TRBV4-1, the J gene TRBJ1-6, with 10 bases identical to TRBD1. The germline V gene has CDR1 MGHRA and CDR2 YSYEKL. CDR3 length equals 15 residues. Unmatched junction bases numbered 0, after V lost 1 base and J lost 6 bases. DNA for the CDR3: TGCGCCAGCAGCCAAGGGGACAGGGGTAATTCACCCCTCCACTTT. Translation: CASSQGDRGNSPLHF.

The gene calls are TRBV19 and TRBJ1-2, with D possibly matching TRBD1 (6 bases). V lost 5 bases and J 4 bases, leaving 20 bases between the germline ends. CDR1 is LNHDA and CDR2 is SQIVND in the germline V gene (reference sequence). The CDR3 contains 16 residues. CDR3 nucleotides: TGTGCCAGTAGTCCAACAGGGAACGGCAGAGCCTATGGCTACACCTTC. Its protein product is CASSPTGNGRAYGYTF.

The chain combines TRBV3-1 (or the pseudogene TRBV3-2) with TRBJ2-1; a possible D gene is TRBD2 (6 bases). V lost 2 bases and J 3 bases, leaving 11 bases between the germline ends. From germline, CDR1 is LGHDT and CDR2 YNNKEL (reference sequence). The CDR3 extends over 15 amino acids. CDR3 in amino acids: CASSQRGSGYNEQFF. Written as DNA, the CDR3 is TGTGCCAGCAGCCAAAGGGGTAGCGGCTACAATGAGCAGTTCTTC.